This TCR beta chain was observed in a study of blood T cell repertoires in COVID-19. The wider study: T cells, B-cell-depleted T cells, or PBMCs supplied cDNA or gDNA.

Here immunoSEQ multiplex PCR was the method, and the copy in TCRdb shows in-frame clones only, minus some. This table holds roughly 250,000 clones, roughly 88% found once. The age range of participants was about 18 to 100 years, with residence in under 30 US areas. The CDR3 totals 18 residues. The germline V gene encodes CDR1 MGHRA and CDR2 YSYEKL. J gave up 0 bases and V 0 bases, and 5 bases lay outside the gene matches. The receptor's source is a woman between 50 and 59 years old who had recovered from COVID-19. The specimen sequenced was PBMCs or T cells enriched from blood (not recorded which). The V gene is TRBV4-1, the J gene TRBJ2-6; 7 positions match TRBD1. CDR3 region: CASSQEPGQISGANVLTF. The CDR3 DNA reads as TGCGCCAGCAGCCAAGAACCGGGACAGATCTCTGGGGCCAACGTCCTGACTTTC.